This T cell receptor beta chain was identified in a study of blood T cell repertoires in COVID-19. This CDR3 comprises 14 residues. V was shortened by 0 bases and J by 0 bases, with 3 bases between the two germline ends. The germline V gene encodes CDR1 KGHDR and CDR2 SFDVKD. In the study's own analysis: Estimation of nucleated cell counts relied on the amplification of reference gene primers. Profiled with immunoSEQ multiplex PCR; TCRdb holds only in-frame clones, not every one. Clonal size and the V and J genes are those of that table, whereas D and trimming came from the DNA. The profile shows some 230,000 clones, around 86% of them singletons. Patients of the Seattle cohort, enrolled during active infection, were followed longitudinally.

The sample consisted of peripheral blood. This sequence originates from a woman aged 50 to 60 with COVID-19, enrolled during active disease. V is TRBV24-1 and J is TRBJ2-3; no firm D call. The CDR3 region is CATSDLPSTDTQYF. The CDR3 coding sequence is TGTGCCACCAGTGATTTGCCTAGCACAGATACGCAGTATTTT.